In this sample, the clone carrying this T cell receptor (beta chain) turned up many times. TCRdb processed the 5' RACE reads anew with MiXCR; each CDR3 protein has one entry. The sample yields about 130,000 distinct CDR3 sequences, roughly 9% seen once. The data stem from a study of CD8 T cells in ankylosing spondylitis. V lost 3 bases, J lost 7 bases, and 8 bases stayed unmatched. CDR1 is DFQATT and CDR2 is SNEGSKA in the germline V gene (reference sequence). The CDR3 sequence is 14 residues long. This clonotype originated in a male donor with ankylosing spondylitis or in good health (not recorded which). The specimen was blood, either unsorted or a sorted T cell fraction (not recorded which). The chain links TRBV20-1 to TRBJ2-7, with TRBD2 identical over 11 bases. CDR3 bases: TGCAGTGCTAGCTTGACTAGCGGGATGAGGGAGCAGTACTTC. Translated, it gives CSASLTSGMREQYF.